These 12 T cell receptor beta chains were sequenced from one sample in a study of blood T cell repertoires in COVID-19. Assay: immunoSEQ multiplex PCR; the TCRdb copy retains only in-frame clones and omits some. The profile covers 50,000 to 75,000 clones, with about 80% appearing a single time and 13% to 15% taken by the ten largest. Sequenced sample: peripheral blood. These receptor sequences come from a man in his sixties with COVID-19, enrolled during active disease.

This chain joins TRBV7-9 and TRBJ1-2, with TRBD1 matching 7 bases. This CDR3 comprises 16 residues. Germline CDR1 reads SEHNR; CDR2 reads FQNEAQ (reference sequence). V was pared by 3 bases and J by 4 bases, with 11 bases of the junction left unmatched. The CDR3 DNA is TGTGCCAGCAGCTTTCCCGGACAGGAGATGGTCTATGGCTACACCTTC. Amino acid sequence: CASSFPGQEMVYGYTF.

The chain joins TRBV6-5 to TRBJ2-7; D may be TRBD1 (6 bases). The CDR3 is 11 amino acids. V dropped 9 bases and J dropped 4 bases, with 10 bases sitting between them. Germline CDR1 is MNHEY and CDR2 is SVGAGI. The CDR3 is CASTRGYEQYF. The CDR3 DNA sequence: TGTGCCAGTACGAGGGGGTACGAGCAGTACTTC.

This clone was picked up one time. The rearrangement joins TRBV6-5 to TRBJ2-1, with 7 bases fitting TRBD1. CDR3 length: 14 amino acids. V was clipped by 6 bases and J by 5 bases; unmatched bases: 7. Germline V lookup: CDR1 MNHEY, CDR2 SVGAGI. For the CDR3, the DNA is TGTGCCAGCAGAGGGACAGTATCCCACAATGAGCAGTTCTTC. Its protein product is CASRGTVSHNEQFF.

The gene calls are TRBV2 and TRBJ2-2; a possible D gene is TRBD2 (6 bases). The V gene's germline CDR1 is SNHLY and CDR2 FYNNEI. CDR3 length: 18 amino acids. V was trimmed by 2 bases and J by 5 bases, leaving 21 bases between them. CDR3 region: CASSEIGASGSWTGELFF. In DNA, the CDR3 is TGTGCCAGCAGTGAAATAGGGGCGTCCGGGAGTTGGACCGGGGAGCTGTTTTTT.

The chain combines TRBV28 with TRBJ1-5; TRBD1 aligns across 7 bases. This CDR3 contains 17 residues. Germline V CDR1 and CDR2: MDHEN, SYDVKM. J was trimmed by 0 bases and V by 2 bases; bases with no gene match: 7. The DNA for the CDR3 is TGTGCCAGCAGTTTACTTGGGACAGCCTATAGCAATCAGCCCCAGCATTTT. Translating gives CASSLLGTAYSNQPQHF.

The chain recombines TRBV7-6 with TRBJ2-1; 7 nucleotides agree with TRBD2. Germline CDR1 reads SGHVS; CDR2 reads FNYEAQ. V dropped 4 bases and J dropped 5; count of bases not matched to a gene: 11. CDR3 length: 16 amino acids. CDR3: CASSYPSGGINNEQFF. The CDR3 DNA follows: TGTGCCAGCAGCTACCCTTCCGGGGGGATCAACAATGAGCAGTTCTTC. Drawing the rest from reference TRBV7-6 and TRBJ2-1, the complete variable domain is GAGVSQSPRYKVTKRGQDVALRCDPISGHVSLYWYRQALGQGPEFLTYFNYEAQQDKSGLPNDRFSAERPEGSISTLTIQRTEQRDSAMYRCASSYPSGGINNEQFFGPGTRLTVL.

The chain couples TRBV2 to TRBJ2-1; 7 nucleotides line up with TRBD1. The germline V gene has CDR1 SNHLY and CDR2 FYNNEI. The CDR3 extends over 16 amino acids. V gave up 6 bases and J gave up 2 bases; unmatched junction bases: 10. DNA for the CDR3: TGTGCCAGCAGCGTGGGTGAGGGGGCTCCCTACAATGAGCAGTTCTTC. Protein: CASSVGEGAPYNEQFF.

The chain uses TRBV2 and TRBJ1-1; D unresolved. CDR1 SNHLY and CDR2 FYNNEI come from the germline V gene. Trimming took off 9 bases at V and 3 bases at J, with 8 bases between the two ends. The CDR3 extends over 11 amino acids. CDR3 region: CASGEYTEAFF. CDR3 coding DNA: TGTGCCAGTGGTGAGTACACTGAAGCTTTCTTT.

The genes are TRBV14 and TRBJ2-7; D possibly corresponds to TRBD2 (6 bases). The CDR3 is made up of 14 amino acids. Germline loops: CDR1 SGHDN, CDR2 FVKESK. Trimming pared 4 bases from V and 3 bases from J, leaving 13 bases between. CDR3 sequence: CASSRDLRGYEQYF. The CDR3 DNA reads as TGTGCCAGCAGCCGAGATTTGCGGGGCTACGAGCAGTACTTC.

V and J are TRBV5-4 and TRBJ2-2; 7 positions match TRBD2. Germline assignment: CDR1 SGHNT and CDR2 YYREEE (reference sequence). The CDR3 runs to 16 residues. The V and J ends lost 3 bases and 0 bases, in that order; junction bases with no gene match: 5. The CDR3: CASSSSSGANTGELFF. The DNA for the CDR3 is TGTGCCAGCAGCTCCTCAAGCGGGGCGAACACCGGGGAGCTGTTTTTT.

This clone has more than one count but fewer than ten. The rearrangement links TRBV5-1 to TRBJ1-6; D gene unclear. CDR1 and CDR2 from the germline V gene are SGHRS and YFSETQ. This CDR3 contains 14 residues. V was cut by 4 bases and J by 9 bases, with 14 bases left in between. Here the CDR3 reads CASSAGPEGSPLHF. The CDR3 DNA reads as TGCGCCAGCAGCGCAGGACCGGAGGGTTCACCCCTCCACTTT.

The chain combines TRBV4-2 with TRBJ2-3; perhaps TRBD1 as D (6 bases). This CDR3 spans 14 amino acids. The germline V and J ends were trimmed by 6 bases and 2 bases, with 12 bases remaining between them. Germline V lookup: CDR1 LGHNA, CDR2 YNFKEQ. CDR3 amino acids: CASSPGQNTDTQYF. The CDR3 nucleotides are TGTGCCAGCAGTCCAGGACAGAACACAGATACGCAGTATTTT.